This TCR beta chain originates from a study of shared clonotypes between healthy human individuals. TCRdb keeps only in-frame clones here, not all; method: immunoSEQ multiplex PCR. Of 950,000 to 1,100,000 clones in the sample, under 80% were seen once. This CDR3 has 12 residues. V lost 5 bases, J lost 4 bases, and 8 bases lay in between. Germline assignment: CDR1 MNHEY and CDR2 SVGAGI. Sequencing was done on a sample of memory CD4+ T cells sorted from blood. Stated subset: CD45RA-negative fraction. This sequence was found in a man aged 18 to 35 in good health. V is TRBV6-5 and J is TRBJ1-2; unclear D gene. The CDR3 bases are TGTGCCAGCAGTCCCGACACCTATGGCTACACCTTC. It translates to CASSPDTYGYTF.